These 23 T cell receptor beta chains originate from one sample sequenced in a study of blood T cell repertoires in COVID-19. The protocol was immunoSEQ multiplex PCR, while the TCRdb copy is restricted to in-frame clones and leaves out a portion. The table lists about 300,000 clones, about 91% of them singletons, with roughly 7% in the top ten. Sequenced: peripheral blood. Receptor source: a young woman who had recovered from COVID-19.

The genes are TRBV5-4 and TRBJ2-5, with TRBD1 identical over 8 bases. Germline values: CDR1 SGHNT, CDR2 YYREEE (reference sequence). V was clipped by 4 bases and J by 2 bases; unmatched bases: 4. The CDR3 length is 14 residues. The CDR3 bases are TGTGCCAGCAGCCAGGGACAGGAACAAGAGACCCAGTACTTC. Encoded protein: CASSQGQEQETQYF.

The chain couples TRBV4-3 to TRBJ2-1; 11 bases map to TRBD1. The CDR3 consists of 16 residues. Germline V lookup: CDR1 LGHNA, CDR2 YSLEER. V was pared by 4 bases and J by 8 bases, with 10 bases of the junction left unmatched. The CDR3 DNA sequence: TGCGCCAGCAGCCCGCTGGGACAGGGGGTATTGGATGAGCAGTTCTTC. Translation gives CASSPLGQGVLDEQFF.

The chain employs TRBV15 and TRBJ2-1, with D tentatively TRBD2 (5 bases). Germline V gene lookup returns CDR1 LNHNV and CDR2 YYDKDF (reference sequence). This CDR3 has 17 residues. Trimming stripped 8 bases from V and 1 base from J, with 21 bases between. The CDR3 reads CATLATWEAQSYNEQFF. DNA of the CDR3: TGTGCCACCCTAGCTACCTGGGAAGCCCAGTCCTACAATGAGCAGTTCTTC.

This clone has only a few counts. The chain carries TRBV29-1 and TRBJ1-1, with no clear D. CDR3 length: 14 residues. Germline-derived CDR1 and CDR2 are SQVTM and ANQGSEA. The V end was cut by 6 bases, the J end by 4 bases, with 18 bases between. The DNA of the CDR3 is TGCAGCGTGCAAGTCGGGTGGATTTCCACTGAAGCTTTCTTT. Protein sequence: CSVQVGWISTEAFF.

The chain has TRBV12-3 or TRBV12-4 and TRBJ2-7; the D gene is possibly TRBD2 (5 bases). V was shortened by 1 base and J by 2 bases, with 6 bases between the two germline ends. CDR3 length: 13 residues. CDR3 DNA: TGTGCCAGCAGTTTAGAGGGAGCCTACGAGCAGTACTTC. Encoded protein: CASSLEGAYEQYF.

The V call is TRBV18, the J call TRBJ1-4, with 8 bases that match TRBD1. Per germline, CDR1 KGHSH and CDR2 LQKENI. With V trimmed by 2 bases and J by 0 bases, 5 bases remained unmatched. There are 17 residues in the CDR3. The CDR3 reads CASSPAGQVATNEKLFF. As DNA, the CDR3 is TGTGCCAGCTCACCAGCGGGACAGGTGGCAACTAATGAAAAACTGTTTTTT.

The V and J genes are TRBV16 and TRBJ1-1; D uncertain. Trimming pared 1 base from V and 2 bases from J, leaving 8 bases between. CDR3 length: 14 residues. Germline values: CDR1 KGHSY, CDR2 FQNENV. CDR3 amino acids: CASSQLRENTEAFF. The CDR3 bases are TGTGCCAGCAGCCAATTGAGGGAAAACACTGAAGCTTTCTTT.

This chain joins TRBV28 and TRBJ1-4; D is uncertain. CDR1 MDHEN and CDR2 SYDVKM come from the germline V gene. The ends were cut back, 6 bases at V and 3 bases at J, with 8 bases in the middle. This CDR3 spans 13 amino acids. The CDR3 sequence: CASRRVANEKLFF. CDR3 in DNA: TGTGCCAGCAGACGGGTCGCTAATGAAAAACTGTTTTTT.

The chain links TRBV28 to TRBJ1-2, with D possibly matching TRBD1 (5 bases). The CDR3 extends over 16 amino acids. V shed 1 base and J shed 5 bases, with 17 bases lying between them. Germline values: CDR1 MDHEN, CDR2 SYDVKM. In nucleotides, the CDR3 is TGTGCCAGCAGTTTATTGAATACGGGACTGCTATATGGCTACACCTTC. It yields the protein CASSLLNTGLLYGYTF.

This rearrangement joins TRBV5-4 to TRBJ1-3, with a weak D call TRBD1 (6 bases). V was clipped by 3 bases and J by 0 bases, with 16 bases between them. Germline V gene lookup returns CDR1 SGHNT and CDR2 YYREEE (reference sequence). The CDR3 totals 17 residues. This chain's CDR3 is CASSWGGRGGSGNTIYF. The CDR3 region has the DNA TGTGCCAGCAGCTGGGGGGGGCGAGGGGGCTCTGGAAACACCATATATTTT.

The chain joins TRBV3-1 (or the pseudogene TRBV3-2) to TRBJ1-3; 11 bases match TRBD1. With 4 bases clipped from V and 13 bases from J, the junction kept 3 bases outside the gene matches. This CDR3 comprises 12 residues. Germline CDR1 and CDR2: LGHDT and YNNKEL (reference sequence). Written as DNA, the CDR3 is TGTGCCAGCAGCCTTGGGACAGGGGGAATATATTTT. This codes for CASSLGTGGIYF.

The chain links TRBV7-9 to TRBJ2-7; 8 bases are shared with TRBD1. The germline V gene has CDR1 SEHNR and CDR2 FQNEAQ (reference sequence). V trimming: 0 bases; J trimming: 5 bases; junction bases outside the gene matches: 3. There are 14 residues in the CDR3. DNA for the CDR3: TGTGCCAGCAGCTTAGCACAGGGGGTCAACGAGCAGTACTTC. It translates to CASSLAQGVNEQYF.

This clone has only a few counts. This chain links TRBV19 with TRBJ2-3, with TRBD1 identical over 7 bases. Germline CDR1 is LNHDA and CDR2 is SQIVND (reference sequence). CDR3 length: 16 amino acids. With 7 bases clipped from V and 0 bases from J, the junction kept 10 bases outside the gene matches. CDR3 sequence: CASTRGPRTSTDTQYF. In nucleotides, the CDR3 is TGTGCCAGTACGAGGGGGCCGCGAACTAGCACAGATACGCAGTATTTT. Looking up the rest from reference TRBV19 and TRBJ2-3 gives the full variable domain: DGGITQSPKYLFRKEGQNVTLSCEQNLNHDAMYWYRQDPGQGLRLIYYSQIVNDFQKGDIAEGYSVSREKKESFPLTVTSAQKNPTAFYLCASTRGPRTSTDTQYFGPGTRLTVL.

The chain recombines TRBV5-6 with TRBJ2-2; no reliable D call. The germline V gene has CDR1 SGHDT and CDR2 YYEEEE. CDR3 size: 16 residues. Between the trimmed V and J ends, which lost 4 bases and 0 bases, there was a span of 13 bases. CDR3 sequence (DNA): TGTGCCAGCAGCACCGCGGTACTGGCGAACACCGGGGAGCTGTTTTTT. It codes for CASSTAVLANTGELFF.

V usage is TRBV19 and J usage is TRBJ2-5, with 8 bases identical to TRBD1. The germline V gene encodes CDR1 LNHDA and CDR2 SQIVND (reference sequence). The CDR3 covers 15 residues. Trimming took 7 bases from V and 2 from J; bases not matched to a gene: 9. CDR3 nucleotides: TGTGCCAGTAATGGTGGACAGGGACCACAAGAGACCCAGTACTTC. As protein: CASNGGQGPQETQYF.

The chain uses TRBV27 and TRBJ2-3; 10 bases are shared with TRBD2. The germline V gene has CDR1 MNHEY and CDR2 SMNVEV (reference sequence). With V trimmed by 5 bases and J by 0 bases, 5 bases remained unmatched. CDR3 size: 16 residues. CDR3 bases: TGTGCCAGCAGTCCCTTGACTAGCGGGAGCACAGATACGCAGTATTTT. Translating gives CASSPLTSGSTDTQYF.

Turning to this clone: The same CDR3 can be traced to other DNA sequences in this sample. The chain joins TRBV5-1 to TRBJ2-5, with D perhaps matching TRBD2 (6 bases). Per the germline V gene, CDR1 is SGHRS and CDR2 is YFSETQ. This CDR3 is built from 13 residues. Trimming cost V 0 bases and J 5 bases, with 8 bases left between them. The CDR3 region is CASSLVGGETQYF. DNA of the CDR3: TGCGCCAGCAGCTTGGTCGGAGGGGAGACCCAGTACTTC. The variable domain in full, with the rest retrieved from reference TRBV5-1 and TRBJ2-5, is KAGVTQTPRYLIKTRGQQVTLSCSPISGHRSVSWYQQTPGQGLQFLFEYFSETQRNKGNFPGRFSGRQFSNSRSEMNVSTLELGDSALYLCASSLVGGETQYFGPGTRLLVL.

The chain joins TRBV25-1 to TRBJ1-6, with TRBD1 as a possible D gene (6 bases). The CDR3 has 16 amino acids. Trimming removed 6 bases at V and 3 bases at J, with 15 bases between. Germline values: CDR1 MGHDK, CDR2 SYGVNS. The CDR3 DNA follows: TGTGCCAGCAGCAGGGGCTATATCCGCTATAATTCACCCCTCCACTTT. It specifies CASSRGYIRYNSPLHF.

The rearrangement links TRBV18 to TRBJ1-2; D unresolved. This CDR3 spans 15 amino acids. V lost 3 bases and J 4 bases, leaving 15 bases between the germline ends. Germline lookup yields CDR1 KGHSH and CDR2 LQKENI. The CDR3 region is CASSPASMRGYGYTF. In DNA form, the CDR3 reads TGTGCCAGCTCACCCGCGTCTATGCGGGGCTATGGCTACACCTTC.

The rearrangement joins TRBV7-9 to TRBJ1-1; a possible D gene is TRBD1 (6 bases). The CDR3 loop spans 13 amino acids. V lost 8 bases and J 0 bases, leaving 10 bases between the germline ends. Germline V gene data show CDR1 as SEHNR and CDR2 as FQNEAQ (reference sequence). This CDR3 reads CASCGGMNTEAFF. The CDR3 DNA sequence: TGTGCCAGCTGCGGGGGCATGAACACTGAAGCTTTCTTT.

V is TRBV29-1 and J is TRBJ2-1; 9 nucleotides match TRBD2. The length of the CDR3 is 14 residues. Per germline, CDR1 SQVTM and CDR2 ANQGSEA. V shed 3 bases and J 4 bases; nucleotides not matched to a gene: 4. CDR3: CSVEWRGGYNEQFF. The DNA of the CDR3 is TGCAGCGTTGAGTGGCGGGGGGGTTACAATGAGCAGTTCTTC.

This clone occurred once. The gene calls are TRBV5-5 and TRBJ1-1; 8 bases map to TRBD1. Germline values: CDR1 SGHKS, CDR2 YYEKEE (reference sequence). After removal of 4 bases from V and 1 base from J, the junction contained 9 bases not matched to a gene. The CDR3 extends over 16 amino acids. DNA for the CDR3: TGTGCCAGCAGCCCGGACCATGGGACAGGGAACACTGAAGCTTTCTTT. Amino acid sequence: CASSPDHGTGNTEAFF.

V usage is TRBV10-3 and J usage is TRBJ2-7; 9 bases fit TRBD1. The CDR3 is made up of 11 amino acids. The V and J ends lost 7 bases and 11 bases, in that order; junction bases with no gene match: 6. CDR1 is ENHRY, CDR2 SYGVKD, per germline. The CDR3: CAIKGQGNKYF. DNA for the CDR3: TGTGCCATCAAGGGACAGGGTAATAAGTACTTC.